The 14 T cell receptor beta chains below were found in one sample sequenced in a study of blood T cell repertoires in COVID-19. Assay: immunoSEQ multiplex PCR; the TCRdb copy retains only in-frame clones and omits some. The sample lists about 170,000 clones; roughly four fifths were seen once. The sequenced material came from peripheral blood. These receptors were obtained from a woman aged 80 or over with acute or convalescent COVID-19.

The CDR3 DNA reads as TGTGCCACCAGGGCGGGGACGAATCAGCCCCAGCATTTT. This codes for CATRAGTNQPQHF. The J gene is TRBJ1-5, the V gene TRBV4-2, with a possible D match to TRBD1 (5 bases). The CDR3 totals 13 residues. Trimming left V 10 bases short and J 4 bases short, with 14 bases between. Per the germline V gene, CDR1 is LGHNA and CDR2 is YNFKEQ.

CDR3: CASSPWTSGSSMETQYF. DNA for the CDR3: TGCGCCAGCAGCCCATGGACTAGCGGGTCCTCGATGGAGACCCAGTACTTC. The chain is built from TRBV5-1 and TRBJ2-5, with TRBD2 identical over 11 bases. CDR1 and CDR2 from the germline V gene are SGHRS and YFSETQ. Unmatched junction bases numbered 13, after V lost 4 bases and J lost 5 bases. This CDR3 comprises 17 residues.

This chain uses TRBV3-1 (or the pseudogene TRBV3-2) with TRBJ2-5; D unclear. The V end lost 0 bases, the J end lost 6 bases, and 5 bases lay between the germline ends. The V gene's germline CDR1 is LGHDT and CDR2 YNNKEL (reference sequence). The CDR3 is 12 residues long. The CDR3: CASSQDSKTQYF. The CDR3 nucleotides are TGTGCCAGCAGCCAAGATAGCAAGACCCAGTACTTC.

In regard to this clone: The junction and the germline gene differ at one end; a read error may be behind it. Other DNA variants within this sample encode the same CDR3. V is TRBV6-5 and J is TRBJ1-1; D uncertain. This CDR3 comprises 11 residues. CDR1 MNHEY and CDR2 SVGAGI come from the germline V gene. The CDR3 here is CASHDTFEAFF. The CDR3 bases are TGCGCCAGCCACGACACCTTTGAAGCTTTCTTT.

CDR3 in amino acids: CASSPGQGAYEQYF. The CDR3 DNA reads TGTGCCAGCAGTCCCGGACAGGGGGCGTACGAGCAGTACTTC. This chain joins TRBV28 and TRBJ2-7, with 11 bases fitting TRBD1. Germline V gene sequence: CDR1 MDHEN, CDR2 SYDVKM. Losses at the gene ends were 5 bases for V and 4 bases for J; bases not matched to a gene: 4. The CDR3 covers 14 residues.

This clone was detected once. The chain has TRBV7-6 and TRBJ2-3; TRBD2 matches 10 bases. Trimming at V came to 4 bases and at J to 6 bases, leaving 7 bases not matched to a gene. The CDR3 sequence is 15 residues long. Germline V CDR1 and CDR2: SGHVS, FNYEAQ. In nucleotides, the CDR3 is TGTGCCAGCAGCTCTAGCGGGAGCACCGGGGATACGCAGTATTTT. This sequence encodes CASSSSGSTGDTQYF.

V is TRBV11-2 and J is TRBJ1-2; D unclear. The CDR3 is made up of 12 amino acids. The V gene lost 4 bases and the J gene lost 6 bases, with 9 bases spanning the gap. Germline CDR1 SGHAT, CDR2 FQNNGV. CDR3 in DNA: TGTGCCAGCAGCTCATTACGCGATGGCTACACCTTC. Translation gives CASSSLRDGYTF. The whole variable domain, filled in from reference TRBV11-2 and TRBJ1-2, reads EAGVAQSPRYKIIEKRQSVAFWCNPISGHATLYWYQQILGQGPKLLIQFQNNGVVDDSQLPKDRFSAERLKGVDSTLKIQPAKLEDSAVYLCASSSLRDGYTFGSGTRLTVV.

The chain has TRBV6-5 and TRBJ1-6; D remains unclear. Trimming took off 7 bases at V and 0 bases at J, with 7 bases between the two ends. The CDR3 has 14 residues. Germline-derived CDR1 and CDR2 are MNHEY and SVGAGI. CDR3 in DNA: TGTGCCAGCACCACTAGCTCCTATAATTCACCCCTCCACTTT. Translating gives CASTTSSYNSPLHF.

The J gene is TRBJ2-3, the V gene TRBV6-5; D remains unclear. CDR1 and CDR2 from the germline V gene are MNHEY and SVGAGI. The V and J ends lost 5 bases and 8 bases respectively, with 11 bases between them. CDR3 length equals 12 residues. The CDR3, as DNA: TGTGCCAGCAGTCACCGGGTTGGTACGCAGTATTTT. Amino acid sequence: CASSHRVGTQYF.

This rearrangement joins TRBV5-1 to TRBJ2-3; 15 bases are a match to TRBD2. Trimming cost V 4 bases and J 4 bases; bases outside gene matches: 7. Germline CDR1 SGHRS, CDR2 YFSETQ. This CDR3 contains 17 residues. As DNA, the CDR3 is TGCGCCAGCAGCCCTGGACTAGCGGGGGGGCCCGCAGATACGCAGTATTTT. Its protein is CASSPGLAGGPADTQYF. Variable domain in full (rest from reference TRBV5-1 and TRBJ2-3): KAGVTQTPRYLIKTRGQQVTLSCSPISGHRSVSWYQQTPGQGLQFLFEYFSETQRNKGNFPGRFSGRQFSNSRSEMNVSTLELGDSALYLCASSPGLAGGPADTQYFGPGTRLTVL.

The J gene is TRBJ1-5, the V gene TRBV19; no reliable D call. This CDR3 has 19 residues. Trimming removed 2 bases from V and 3 bases from J, with 23 bases in between. Germline lookup yields CDR1 LNHDA and CDR2 SQIVND (reference sequence). CDR3 bases: TGTGCCAGTAGTATAAGAGGGCCATGGCAGGCGATAGACAATCAGCCCCAGCATTTT. Protein: CASSIRGPWQAIDNQPQHF.

The rearrangement uses TRBV7-8 and TRBJ1-1, with D possibly being TRBD1 (5 bases). The germline V gene has CDR1 SGHVS and CDR2 FQNEAQ. The CDR3 contains 12 residues. Trimming stripped 4 bases from V and 7 bases from J, with 10 bases between. CDR3 nucleotides: TGTGCCAGCAGCTATACAGGAGATGAAGCTTTCTTT. Its translation is CASSYTGDEAFF.

The rearrangement joins TRBV5-1 to TRBJ2-5; 10 bases line up with TRBD2. Germline lookup yields CDR1 SGHRS and CDR2 YFSETQ. V was pared by 4 bases and J by 1 base, with 7 bases of the junction left unmatched. This CDR3 spans 16 amino acids. This chain's CDR3 is CASSGVSGGIQETQYF. The CDR3 DNA is TGCGCCAGCAGCGGAGTTAGCGGGGGGATCCAAGAGACCCAGTACTTC.

The chain combines TRBV5-1 with TRBJ1-4; 7 bases align to TRBD1. The germline V gene has CDR1 SGHRS and CDR2 YFSETQ. This CDR3 has 15 residues. The trim removed 2 bases at V and 5 bases at J, leaving 6 bases unmatched. The CDR3 DNA sequence: TGCGCCAGCAGCTTAGGGACAGAGCCGAATGAAAAACTGTTTTTT. It translates to CASSLGTEPNEKLFF.